These 21 T cell receptor beta chains originate from one sample sequenced in a study of beta chain features in type 1 diabetes (dated by TCRdb to 2016 to 2018). Overall results and qualifications from the work: Type 1 diabetes patients showed a moderate but significant shortening of TCRB CDR3 length in all four CD4+ subsets.

Their antigens are not known. Libraries were constructed by the immunoSEQ multiplex PCR assay. The entire isolated RNA was reverse transcribed using the High Capacity cDNA Reverse Transcription Kit, and thus expressed TCRB transcripts were sequenced. Held by TCRdb, this immuneACCESS table contains in-frame sequences only and omits some clones. Under half of the omission traces to an unresolved V gene where checked; the cause of the rest is unknown. Recorded for this sample are approximately 250,000 clones; roughly 25% of them occurred a single time. Over 0.01% of the sample belongs to the ten largest clones. The sample taken for sequencing was naive CD4+ T cells from blood. Interpreted using the paper, the cell subset or site label stands for: true naive CD4+ T cells. The receptors stem from a woman in her thirties with type 1 diabetes.

This clone was seen a few times. V and J are TRBV2 and TRBJ2-3, with TRBD2 matching 7 bases. Trimming removed 7 bases from V and 0 bases from J; junction bases left unmatched: 16. CDR3 length: 18 residues. Germline V gives CDR1 SNHLY, CDR2 FYNNEI. The CDR3 loop reads CASNGPRASGKSTDTQYF. The CDR3 DNA sequence: TGTGCCAGCAATGGTCCTAGAGCTAGCGGAAAAAGCACAGATACGCAGTATTTT.

The chain employs TRBV7-9 and TRBJ2-1; D may be TRBD1 (5 bases). Germline V gives CDR1 SEHNR, CDR2 FQNEAQ (reference sequence). Trimming stripped 11 bases from V and 3 bases from J, with 14 bases between. CDR3 length: 13 residues. Here the CDR3 reads CAGTWGHYNEQFF. CDR3 coding DNA: TGTGCCGGTACGTGGGGCCACTACAATGAGCAGTTCTTC.

CDR3 DNA: TGTGCCAGCTCACCGGAGACTAGCTTTGATGAGCAGTTCTTC. Translation: CASSPETSFDEQFF. The chain has TRBV18 and TRBJ2-1; 7 positions match TRBD2. The CDR3 loop spans 14 amino acids. The V gene end was trimmed by 3 bases and the J gene end by 8 bases; junction bases not matched to a gene: 7. Germline values: CDR1 KGHSH, CDR2 LQKENI.

This chain connects TRBV5-1 to TRBJ2-1, with 8 bases matching TRBD2. The CDR3 contains 16 residues. The germline V gene has CDR1 SGHRS and CDR2 YFSETQ. Trimming cost V 6 bases and J 1 base; bases outside gene matches: 9. CDR3 DNA: TGCGCCAGCAATGAGGGGACTAGTATGTCCTACAATGAGCAGTTCTTC. It yields the protein CASNEGTSMSYNEQFF.

This clone was seen only a few times. The rearrangement links TRBV2 to TRBJ1-1; D is uncertain. Trimming removed 1 base at V and 1 base at J, with 7 bases between. Per the germline V gene, CDR1 is SNHLY and CDR2 is FYNNEI. The CDR3 spans 14 residues. Here the CDR3 reads CASSEVAGNTEAFF. CDR3 nucleotide sequence: TGTGCCAGCAGTGAAGTGGCAGGGAACACTGAAGCTTTCTTT.

This chain uses TRBV30 with TRBJ1-1, with D possibly matching TRBD1 (6 bases). Germline CDR1 reads GTSNPN; CDR2 reads SVGIG (reference sequence). CDR3 length: 14 amino acids. The V gene lost 0 bases and the J gene lost 2 bases, with 10 bases spanning the gap. CDR3 sequence: CAWSVHRENTEAFF. The CDR3 DNA reads as TGTGCCTGGAGTGTACACAGGGAAAACACTGAAGCTTTCTTT.

This clone was recorded a few times. The rearrangement links TRBV15 to TRBJ2-1, with 8 bases lining up with TRBD2. The V gene's germline CDR1 is LNHNV and CDR2 YYDKDF (reference sequence). The CDR3 is made up of 16 amino acids. V gave up 3 bases and J gave up 10 bases; unmatched junction bases: 14. The CDR3 spells CATSSPGRLAGDEQFF. CDR3 DNA sequence: TGTGCCACCAGCAGCCCTGGGAGGCTAGCGGGCGACGAGCAGTTCTTC.

This clone was counted a few times. CDR3 residues: CASSRAGLAGYNEQFF. In nucleotides, the CDR3 is TGTGCCAGCAGCCGTGCGGGGCTAGCGGGATACAATGAGCAGTTCTTC. V gene TRBV28 combines with J gene TRBJ2-1; 9 bases map to TRBD2. CDR1 is MDHEN, CDR2 SYDVKM, per germline. J was trimmed by 4 bases and V by 6 bases; bases with no gene match: 10. This CDR3 region has 16 residues.

The CDR3: CASSEYSGLTDTQYF. Written as DNA, the CDR3 is TGTGCCAGCAGTGAATATAGCGGGTTGACAGATACGCAGTATTTT. The rearrangement uses TRBV25-1 and TRBJ2-3; 7 bases agree with TRBD2. V was clipped by 0 bases and J by 3 bases; unmatched bases: 3. Germline loops: CDR1 MGHDK, CDR2 SYGVNS. The CDR3 totals 15 residues.

Written as DNA, the CDR3 is TGTGCCACCAGCAGGGAAACTAGGCAAGAGACCCAGTACTTC. Amino acid sequence: CATSRETRQETQYF. V is TRBV15 and J is TRBJ2-5; D is perhaps TRBD2 (5 bases). V lost 3 bases and J 2 bases, leaving 10 bases between the germline ends. CDR3 size: 14 residues. Germline values: CDR1 LNHNV, CDR2 YYDKDF (reference sequence).

There are a few counts of this clone. The V and J genes are TRBV7-2 and TRBJ1-5; weak D call: TRBD1 (5 bases). Germline V gene sequence: CDR1 SGHTA, CDR2 FQGNSA. This CDR3 contains 16 residues. V lost 5 bases to trimming and J lost 3 bases, with 17 bases between them. CDR3 DNA sequence: TGTGCCAGCAGCGCCAACCAGGGAGGGAACAATCAGCCCCAGCATTTT. It translates to CASSANQGGNNQPQHF.

The rearrangement joins TRBV28 to TRBJ1-1, with 10 bases that match TRBD1. V gave up 7 bases and J gave up 11 bases; unmatched junction bases: 10. There are 13 residues in the CDR3. Germline V gene sequence: CDR1 MDHEN, CDR2 SYDVKM. The CDR3 here is CASTHPDRGKAFF. DNA for the CDR3: TGTGCCAGCACCCACCCGGACAGGGGGAAGGCTTTCTTT.

This clone was picked up a small number of times. V gene TRBV25-1 combines with J gene TRBJ2-7, with D possibly matching TRBD1 (6 bases). The CDR3 is made up of 14 amino acids. CDR1 is MGHDK and CDR2 is SYGVNS in the germline V gene. The V end was cut by 2 bases, the J end by 4 bases, with 12 bases between. This CDR3 is CASSEPGALYEQYF. The CDR3 DNA reads as TGTGCCAGCAGTGAACCAGGGGCGCTTTACGAGCAGTACTTC.

This rearrangement joins TRBV5-1 to TRBJ1-2; 11 bases are a match to TRBD1. CDR1 SGHRS and CDR2 YFSETQ come from the germline V gene. This CDR3 contains 14 residues. V lost 2 bases and J lost 8; bases outside the gene matches: 5. CDR3 sequence: CASSFGTGGEGYTF. CDR3 nucleotide sequence: TGCGCCAGCAGCTTCGGGACAGGGGGGGAAGGCTACACCTTC. Complete variable domain (other parts from reference TRBV5-1 and TRBJ1-2): KAGVTQTPRYLIKTRGQQVTLSCSPISGHRSVSWYQQTPGQGLQFLFEYFSETQRNKGNFPGRFSGRQFSNSRSEMNVSTLELGDSALYLCASSFGTGGEGYTFGSGTRLTVV.

This clone occurred a few times. The chain is built from TRBV9 and TRBJ2-1, with 11 bases aligning to TRBD2. This CDR3 is 15 amino acids long. Germline CDR1 SGDLS, CDR2 YYNGEE. V lost 2 bases and J lost 7; bases outside the gene matches: 5. CDR3 in DNA: TGTGCCAGCAGCGTCCGGACTAGCGGGTTAAATGAGCAGTTCTTC. This gives the protein CASSVRTSGLNEQFF.

This clone was observed a few times. The rearrangement uses TRBV5-1 and TRBJ1-2; the match to TRBD1 covers 7 bases. Looked up from germline, CDR1 is SGHRS and CDR2 is YFSETQ. J was trimmed by 4 bases and V by 7 bases; bases with no gene match: 4. The CDR3 contains 12 residues. The CDR3 sequence is CASSRGIYGYTF. As DNA, the CDR3 is TGCGCCAGCTCCAGGGGGATCTATGGCTACACCTTC.

This clone was seen a few times. The chain links TRBV19 to TRBJ1-5; D might be TRBD1 (5 bases). With 5 bases removed from V and 11 bases from J, the gap between germline ends came to 10 bases. Germline V gives CDR1 LNHDA, CDR2 SQIVND (reference sequence). The CDR3 has 11 residues. The CDR3 DNA is TGTGCCAGTAGTCGAAGGGGATCCCAGCATTTT. Its translation is CASSRRGSQHF.

This clone was seen only a few times. The chain joins TRBV30 to TRBJ1-4; a weak D match, TRBD1 (6 bases). This CDR3 is 15 amino acids long. V gave up 2 bases and J gave up 4 bases, with 14 bases separating them. Germline loops: CDR1 GTSNPN, CDR2 SVGIG (reference sequence). In nucleotides, the CDR3 is TGTGCCTGGAGTCTTTCTCGACAGGTTAATGAAAAACTGTTTTTT. Translation gives CAWSLSRQVNEKLFF.

The genes are TRBV28 and TRBJ2-1, with 11 bases fitting TRBD2. CDR3 length: 17 residues. Germline CDR1 and CDR2: MDHEN and SYDVKM. The ends lost 6 bases at V and 0 bases at J; junction bases unmatched: 7. This CDR3 reads CASSGTSGHSSYNEQFF. CDR3 sequence (DNA): TGTGCCAGCAGCGGGACTAGCGGACATAGCTCCTACAATGAGCAGTTCTTC.

This clone was seen only a few times. One end of the junction varies from germline; a read error may be responsible. This sequence joins TRBV29-1 and TRBJ2-3; 8 nucleotides align to TRBD2. The CDR3 runs to 15 residues. The germline CDR1 and CDR2 sequences are SQVTM and ANQGSEA. The CDR3 region is CSLRGTSGRTNTQYF. CDR3 bases: TGCAGCCTGAGGGGCACTAGCGGCCGCACAAATACGCAGTATTTT.

This clone was picked up a small number of times. The chain is built from TRBV7-9 and TRBJ1-4, with 7 bases identical to TRBD1. Trimming at V came to 5 bases and at J to 4 bases, leaving 7 bases not matched to a gene. CDR3 length: 15 residues. Germline assignment: CDR1 SEHNR and CDR2 FQNEAQ (reference sequence). In DNA form, the CDR3 reads TGTGCCAGCAGCCCACCCGGACAGGTTAATGAAAAACTGTTTTTT. As protein: CASSPPGQVNEKLFF. Variable domain in full (rest from reference TRBV7-9 and TRBJ1-4): DTGVSQNPRHKITKRGQNVTFRCDPISEHNRLYWYRQTLGQGPEFLTYFQNEAQLEKSRLLSDRFSAERPKGSFSTLEIQRTEQGDSAMYLCASSPPGQVNEKLFFGSGTQLSVL.